The next 15 T cell receptor beta chains were all read from a single sample in a study of regulatory T cells in long-lasting Graves disease (dated by TCRdb to about 2021). Per the publication, the time point label means: persistent/refractory GD, antithyroid drugs over 5 years with positive TRAb. For both TCR sequencing and RNA sequencing, RNA was extracted from PBMCs in TRIzol. Receptor amplification or capture employed multiplex PCR. Sequencing relied on an Illumina HiSeq 4000. To build TCR beta libraries, CDR3 regions were amplified by Arm-PCR using iRepertoire HTBI primers. In TCRdb, the public reads were trimmed at Q25 with fastp and aligned with MiXCR, with productive beta chains retained. A single entry per CDR3 protein holds the most common genes and DNA from its merged rows. The sample table holds roughly 490,000 distinct CDR3 sequences, of which about 20% were seen once. The ten largest make up around 13% of the sample.

The sequences come from peripheral blood mononuclear cells (PBMCs), collected when the disease was refractory, from a patient treated with antithyroid drugs. Receptor source: a female donor with Graves disease.

On this clonotype: A much larger clone is a single base away; this may be a read error. The chain combines TRBV7-2 with TRBJ2-7, with D unclear. The CDR3 loop spans 16 amino acids. Looked up from germline, CDR1 is SGHTA and CDR2 is FQGNSA. CDR3 residues: CASSLVPSRVAYGQYF. The CDR3 region has the DNA TGTGCCAGCAGCTTAGTCCCGTCTCGCGTAGCCTACGGGCAGTACTTC. The full variable domain, rest sourced from reference TRBV7-2 and TRBJ2-7, is GAGVSQSPSNKVTEKGKDVELRCDPISGHTALYWYRQSLGQGLEFLIYFQGNSAPDKSGLPSDRFSAERTGGSVSTLTIQRTQQEDSAVYLCASSLVPSRVAYGQYFGPGTRLTVT.

This sequence joins TRBV15 and TRBJ2-1; D is unclear. V lost 1 base, J lost 2 bases, and 9 bases lay in between. The germline CDR1 and CDR2 sequences are LNHNV and YYDKDF (reference sequence). This CDR3 contains 15 residues. The CDR3 DNA reads as TGTGCCACCAGCAGAGCGGCAGAGCCCTACAATGAGCAGTTCTTC. Translated: CATSRAAEPYNEQFF.

This clonotype was counted at least ten times. The chain joins TRBV6-2 or TRBV6-3 to TRBJ1-1, with D maybe TRBD1 (5 bases). CDR3 size: 12 residues. Germline assignment: CDR1 MNHEY and CDR2 SVGEGT. Trimming took off 8 bases at V and 6 bases at J, with 13 bases between the two ends. The CDR3 loop reads CASLRAEAEAFF. The DNA of the CDR3 is TGTGCCAGCCTCAGGGCTGAGGCTGAAGCTTTCTTT.

V usage is TRBV11-3 and J usage is TRBJ2-7; 7 bases are a match to TRBD2. CDR3 length equals 16 residues. Germline V gene data show CDR1 as SGHNT and CDR2 as YENEEA. With 5 bases clipped from V and 7 bases from J, the junction kept 17 bases outside the gene matches. The CDR3: CASSLSGGSNTVEQYF. The CDR3 DNA sequence: TGTGCCAGCAGCCTTTCTGGCGGGAGCAATACTGTGGAGCAGTACTTC.

This chain joins TRBV18 and TRBJ1-1, with D possibly being TRBD1 (6 bases). Germline-derived CDR1 and CDR2 are KGHSH and LQKENI. Trimming stripped 8 bases from V and 2 bases from J, with 18 bases between. The length of the CDR3 is 15 residues. CDR3 in amino acids: CASHHEVQGNTEAFF. CDR3 in DNA: TGTGCCAGCCACCATGAGGTACAGGGCAACACTGAAGCTTTCTTT.

This clonotype came up a few times. CDR3 sequence: CASRGVDNQPQHF. The CDR3 DNA is TGTGCCAGTAGAGGGGTTGACAATCAGCCCCAGCATTTT. The rearrangement uses TRBV19 and TRBJ1-5; weak D call: TRBD1 (5 bases). The CDR3 runs to 13 residues. V was trimmed by 6 bases and J by 3 bases, leaving 9 bases between them. Germline V CDR1 and CDR2: LNHDA, SQIVND (reference sequence).

This clonotype was counted many times. As DNA, the CDR3 is TGCAGTGCCGTGGCGGGGGCCAATTACGAGCAGTACTTC. It encodes CSAVAGANYEQYF. The chain joins TRBV20-1 to TRBJ2-7; TRBD2 is a possible D gene (7 bases). Trimming shortened V by 6 bases and J by 4 bases, and 16 bases separated the two germline ends. The CDR3 is 13 amino acids. CDR1 is DFQATT and CDR2 is SNEGSKA in the germline V gene (reference sequence).

The J gene is TRBJ2-7, the V gene TRBV6-1, with a weak D call TRBD1 (5 bases). Looked up from germline, CDR1 is MNHNS and CDR2 is SASEGT. CDR3 size: 15 residues. Trimming left V 6 bases short and J 6 bases short, with 21 bases between. The CDR3 region has the DNA TGTGCCAGCAGCAGGTCGTCTAGGGGCGCGGCCGAGCAGTACTTC. Protein sequence: CASSRSSRGAAEQYF.

This clonotype was seen many times. J is TRBJ2-2 and V is TRBV5-1, with TRBD2 identical over 8 bases. The germline V gene has CDR1 SGHRS and CDR2 YFSETQ. Trimming cost V 0 bases and J 5 bases; bases outside gene matches: 6. The CDR3 has 16 amino acids. The CDR3 sequence is CASSLEDSGTTGELFF. The CDR3, as DNA: TGCGCCAGCAGCTTGGAGGATAGCGGGACAACCGGGGAGCTGTTTTTT.

Note on this clonotype: One end of the junction fails to match germline, which may point to a read error. The chain uses TRBV6-1 and TRBJ1-5; TRBD1 matches 9 bases. The germline V gene encodes CDR1 MNHNS and CDR2 SASEGT. This CDR3 spans 14 amino acids. The CDR3 is CTSSGTGREEPQHF. DNA of the CDR3: TGTACCAGCAGTGGGACAGGGAGGGAGGAGCCCCAGCATTTT.

V usage is TRBV30 and J usage is TRBJ2-7; D is unresolved. This CDR3 contains 13 residues. V was shortened by 3 bases and J by 0 bases, with 9 bases between the two germline ends. CDR1 is GTSNPN and CDR2 is SVGIG in the germline V gene (reference sequence). CDR3 amino acids: CAWRFTDSYEQYF. The CDR3 nucleotides read TGTGCCTGGAGATTCACCGACTCCTACGAGCAGTACTTC.

The chain recombines TRBV7-2 with TRBJ2-1; a weak D match, TRBD2 (6 bases). Trimming pared 2 bases from V and 8 bases from J, leaving 7 bases between. The CDR3 sequence is 12 residues long. CDR1 is SGHTA and CDR2 is FQGNSA in the germline V gene. CDR3 nucleotide sequence: TGTGCCAGCAGCTTATGGGGGGATGAGCAGTTCTTC. Translation gives CASSLWGDEQFF.

Turning to this clonotype: Given the absence of the conserved phenylalanine or tryptophan at the CDR3 end, a read error is likely. V gene TRBV6-9 combines with J gene TRBJ1-1; a possible D gene is TRBD1 (6 bases). Germline lookup yields CDR1 MNHGY and CDR2 SVAAGI. Trimming removed 4 bases from V and 2 bases from J, with 11 bases in between. The CDR3 length is 14 residues. The CDR3 DNA is TGTGCCAGCAGTTCCAAGGGGGATAACACTGAAGCTTTCTCT. Translated, it gives CASSSKGDNTEAFS.

This chain uses TRBV6-1 with TRBJ2-3; the D gene is possibly TRBD1 (5 bases). The V gene's germline CDR1 is MNHNS and CDR2 SASEGT. Trimming shortened V by 5 bases and J by 5 bases, and 11 bases separated the two germline ends. CDR3 length: 13 residues. In nucleotides, the CDR3 is TGTGCCAGCAGTCAGGGAATTAGAGATACGCAGTATTTT. Translated: CASSQGIRDTQYF.

V is TRBV19 and J is TRBJ2-1; 7 bases align to TRBD1. The length of the CDR3 is 14 residues. Germline loops: CDR1 LNHDA, CDR2 SQIVND (reference sequence). The V and J ends lost 5 bases and 8 bases, in that order; junction bases with no gene match: 9. The CDR3: CASSARGTGDEQFF. The CDR3 DNA reads TGTGCCAGTAGTGCACGGGGAACAGGGGATGAGCAGTTCTTC.